Detailed here is one T cell receptor (beta chain). 5'RACE primed at constant segments yielded TCR alpha and TCR beta cDNA libraries bearing sample barcodes and UMIs. Via MiXCR, TCRdb re-called the 5' RACE reads, giving one row per CDR3 protein. The data show some 300,000 distinct CDR3 sequences, 19% seen once. This entry comes from a study of T-cell memory formation after mild COVID-19. The sequence was obtained from a man aged 18-30 years who had mild COVID-19 (a few samples of this study predate the infection). Cell type and time point are not known. The sample consisted of PBMCs or a T cell subset sorted from them (not recorded which).

The CDR3 DNA reads TGTGCCAGCAGCCCCCGGCTAGCGGGCACAGATACGCAGTATTTT. Its protein is CASSPRLAGTDTQYF. This rearrangement joins TRBV5-4 to TRBJ2-3; 7 bases are shared with TRBD2. In germline, CDR1 is SGHNT, CDR2 YYREEE (reference sequence). The trim removed 4 bases at V and 1 base at J, leaving 6 bases unmatched. The CDR3 runs 15 residues. The full variable domain, rest sourced from reference TRBV5-4 and TRBJ2-3, is ETGVTQSPTHLIKTRGQQVTLRCSSQSGHNTVSWYQQALGQGPQFIFQYYREEENGRGNFPPRFSGLQFPNYSSELNVNALELDDSALYLCASSPRLAGTDTQYFGPGTRLTVL.